These T cell receptor beta chains were read from a single sample in a study of blood T cell repertoires in COVID-19. Sequenced by immunoSEQ multiplex PCR; TCRdb stores in-frame clones only, minus some. This sample has some 250,000 clones, with over 85% found just once. The source material was PBMCs or T cells enriched from blood (not recorded which). Every receptor here comes from a woman aged 25 to 39 with acute COVID-19. Both conserved end residues are part of each CDR3. A D gene is named only where the DNA matches it firmly. Clone sizes are given selectively: once, few, many, or a class where the clone is expanded.

J gene | V gene | clone size | D gene | CDR3 protein | CDR3 DNA
TRBJ1-5 | TRBV6-5 | - | TRBD1 | CASSSTGASNQPQHF | TGTGCCAGCAGCTCCACAGGGGCGAGCAATCAGCCCCAGCATTTT
TRBJ1-4 | TRBV5-4 | - | TRBD1 | CASSRSGDRTPRKLFF | TGTGCCAGCAGTCGTTCGGGGGACAGAACCCCCCGAAAACTGTTTTTT
TRBJ2-7 | TRBV10-1 | - | - | CASSATVPSYEQYF | TGCGCCAGCAGTGCTACAGTTCCCTCCTACGAGCAGTACTTC
TRBJ2-7 | TRBV4-1 | - | TRBD2 | CASSQPGLAEQYF | TGCGCCAGCAGCCAACCCGGACTAGCCGAGCAGTACTTC
TRBJ2-2 | TRBV27 | - | - | CASSFGHNTGELFF | TGTGCCAGCAGTTTTGGGCACAACACCGGGGAGCTGTTTTTT
TRBJ2-4 | TRBV7-9 | - | - | CASTSRRAGENIQYF | TGTGCCAGCACCTCTAGAAGGGCAGGGGAAAACATTCAGTACTTC
TRBJ2-1 | TRBV30 | - | TRBD2 | CAWNRLAGQRGDLQFF | TGTGCCTGGAATAGGCTAGCGGGGCAACGAGGGGATCTGCAGTTCTTC
TRBJ1-6 | TRBV14 | - | - | CASSQGPRPLHF | TGTGCCAGCAGCCAAGGGCCCAGGCCCCTCCACTTT
TRBJ2-2 | TRBV5-1 | - | TRBD2 | CASSLEGLPGTGELFF | TGCGCCAGCAGCTTGGAGGGACTACCGGGGACCGGGGAGCTGTTTTTT
TRBJ2-3 | TRBV27 | - | TRBD2 | CASSLWVAGGETDTQYF | TGTGCCAGCAGTTTATGGGTAGCGGGGGGGGAAACAGATACGCAGTATTTT
TRBJ1-1 | TRBV6-2/TRBV6-3 | - | - | CASSTQGPEAFF | TGTGCCAGCAGTACGCAGGGGCCTGAAGCTTTCTTT
TRBJ2-1 | TRBV5-1 | - | - | CASRDTGAGEQFF | TGCGCCAGCAGAGATACAGGGGCGGGGGAGCAGTTCTTC
TRBJ1-5 | TRBV15 | - | - | CATARGRGRNQPQHF | TGTGCCACTGCGAGAGGGCGGGGGCGCAATCAGCCCCAGCATTTT
TRBJ1-1 | TRBV10-2 | - | TRBD1 | CASSEEGAAEAFF | TGCGCCAGCAGTGAGGAGGGGGCAGCTGAAGCTTTCTTT
TRBJ1-2 | TRBV4-1 | - | - | CASTQWESGVHGYTF | TGCGCCAGCACCCAGTGGGAGTCGGGAGTTCATGGCTACACCTTC
TRBJ2-1 | TRBV7-6 | - | TRBD1 | CASSLGFRGRNNEQFF | TGTGCCAGCAGCTTAGGTTTCAGGGGGCGAAACAATGAGCAGTTCTTC
TRBJ1-5 | TRBV3-1/TRBV3-2 | few | - | CASSQDLNQPQHF | TGTGCCAGCAGCCAAGACCTCAATCAGCCCCAGCATTTT
TRBJ1-1 | TRBV5-1 | - | TRBD1 | CASSLPGQGAAEAFF | TGCGCCAGCAGCCTACCGGGACAGGGGGCGGCTGAAGCTTTCTTT
TRBJ2-5 | TRBV4-1 | - | - | CASSQVGVRLPKETQYF | TGCGCCAGCAGCCAAGTGGGCGTACGTTTACCCAAAGAGACCCAGTACTTC
TRBJ1-1 | TRBV7-9 | - | TRBD1 | CASSLARRGLNTEAFF | TGTGCCAGCAGCTTAGCCCGGAGGGGGCTTAACACTGAAGCTTTCTTT
TRBJ1-2 | TRBV7-9 | - | - | CASSLGQVHGYTF | TGTGCCAGCAGCTTAGGGCAGGTACACGGCTACACCTTC
TRBJ1-1 | TRBV9 | - | - | CASSGGDSTEAFF | TGTGCCAGCAGCGGGGGGGATAGCACTGAAGCTTTCTTT
TRBJ2-7 | TRBV19 | - | - | CASRREIGNEQYF | TGTGCCAGTCGCAGGGAAATTGGGAACGAGCAGTACTTC
TRBJ2-1 | TRBV18 | - | - | CASSWGGAGTYNEQFF | TGTGCCAGCTCTTGGGGGGGGGCCGGAACCTACAATGAGCAGTTCTTC
TRBJ1-2 | TRBV18 | - | TRBD1 | CASSTSTGTVGRGYTF | TGTGCCAGCTCAACGAGTACGGGGACAGTGGGGCGAGGCTACACCTTC
TRBJ1-1 | TRBV12-3/TRBV12-4 | - | TRBD1 | CASSPGQSEAFF | TGTGCCAGCAGTCCGGGACAGTCTGAAGCTTTCTTT
TRBJ1-1 | TRBV5-1 | - | - | CASSRSGDLTMNTEAFF | TGCGCCAGCAGCCGGTCCGGAGACCTTACCATGAACACTGAAGCTTTCTTT
TRBJ1-5 | TRBV6-4 | - | - | CASSGDGGQPQHF | TGTGCCAGCAGTGGAGATGGAGGCCAGCCCCAGCATTTT
TRBJ1-1 | TRBV12-3/TRBV12-4 | - | - | CASSFTGDTEAFF | TGTGCCAGCAGTTTTACGGGGGACACTGAAGCTTTCTTT
TRBJ2-2 | TRBV7-8 | - | - | CASSLRTGELFF | TGTGCCAGCAGCTTACGCACCGGGGAGCTGTTTTTT
TRBJ2-3 | TRBV7-6 | - | TRBD1 | CASSFRDRGTDTQYF | TGTGCCAGCAGCTTCCGGGACAGGGGGACAGATACGCAGTATTTT